The 22 T cell receptor beta chains in this list originate from one sample, sequenced in a study of T-cell reconstitution after alpha-beta-depleted transplantation in children. Unique molecular identifiers were incorporated when the TCRbeta library was constructed. TCRdb itself ran the PCR reads through MiXCR, one entry per CDR3 protein. Here the sample spans fewer than 550,000 distinct CDR3 sequences, roughly 17% being singletons. Sequencing was performed on PBMCs, mostly from graft donor cells, taken 360 days after TCRalphabeta/CD19-depleted stem cell transplant. The receptors shown here come from a boy under two years old who had a stem cell transplant for Wiskott-Aldrich syndrome, so the T cells may come from the graft donor.

The CDR3 DNA reads TGTGCCATCAGTGAATGGGGACGGGAGGGGATTTACAATGAGCAGTTCTTC. This codes for CAISEWGREGIYNEQFF. V usage is TRBV10-3 and J usage is TRBJ2-1, with 8 bases matching TRBD2. Germline loops: CDR1 ENHRY, CDR2 SYGVKD. Unmatched junction bases numbered 11, after V lost 3 bases and J lost 4 bases. CDR3 length: 17 amino acids.

The V call is TRBV5-1, the J call TRBJ2-2, with 10 bases aligning to TRBD1. In germline, CDR1 is SGHRS, CDR2 YFSETQ. V shed 5 bases and J 3 bases; nucleotides not matched to a gene: 4. This CDR3 is 15 amino acids long. CDR3 sequence: CASRWDRGYTGELFF. DNA of the CDR3: TGCGCCAGCAGGTGGGACAGGGGATACACCGGGGAGCTGTTTTTT.

J is TRBJ1-2 and V is TRBV27; D remains ambiguous. Between the trimmed V and J ends, which lost 1 base and 7 bases, there was a span of 10 bases. The CDR3 runs 13 residues. Germline-derived CDR1 and CDR2 are MNHEY and SMNVEV (reference sequence). DNA of the CDR3: TGTGCCAGCAGTTTATTGGGGAGCTCTGGCTACACCTTC. It encodes CASSLLGSSGYTF.

This chain links TRBV2 with TRBJ2-2; the D gene is possibly TRBD2 (6 bases). Trimming shortened V by 3 bases and J by 0 bases, and 11 bases separated the two germline ends. Per the germline V gene, CDR1 is SNHLY and CDR2 is FYNNEI. This CDR3 has 16 residues. CDR3 region: CASSDWTTANTGELFF. The CDR3 bases are TGTGCCAGCAGTGACTGGACTACCGCGAACACCGGGGAGCTGTTTTTT.

The chain has TRBV5-1 and TRBJ2-7; a possible D gene is TRBD2 (6 bases). The germline V gene encodes CDR1 SGHRS and CDR2 YFSETQ. Trimming stripped 2 bases from V and 5 bases from J, with 14 bases between. The CDR3 spans 14 residues. The CDR3 DNA reads as TGCGCCAGCAGCTTTCGGGGGTTGAGCCACGAGCAGTACTTC. It is translated as CASSFRGLSHEQYF.

The genes are TRBV5-1 and TRBJ2-5, with TRBD1 matching 9 bases. Unmatched junction bases numbered 7, after V lost 0 bases and J lost 4 bases. The CDR3 is 16 residues long. CDR1 SGHRS and CDR2 YFSETQ come from the germline V gene. The CDR3, as DNA: TGCGCCAGCAGCTTGGACCCCGGGACAGGGCGAGAGACCCAGTACTTC. Residues: CASSLDPGTGRETQYF.

V gene TRBV11-2 combines with J gene TRBJ2-5, with D possibly matching TRBD1 (5 bases). V dropped 4 bases and J dropped 2 bases, with 11 bases sitting between them. This CDR3 comprises 14 residues. The germline V gene has CDR1 SGHAT and CDR2 FQNNGV. DNA of the CDR3: TGTGCCAGCAGCTCTGTAGGGGCTCAAGAGACCCAGTACTTC. The encoded protein is CASSSVGAQETQYF.

This chain links TRBV4-3 with TRBJ2-1; 9 positions agree with TRBD2. Losses at the gene ends were 1 base for V and 1 base for J; bases not matched to a gene: 8. Germline assignment: CDR1 LGHNA and CDR2 YSLEER. There are 18 residues in the CDR3. CDR3 nucleotide sequence: TGCGCCAGCAGCCAAGGGCTAGCGGGACTAAAATCCTACAATGAGCAGTTCTTC. Amino acids: CASSQGLAGLKSYNEQFF.

In its sample, this clonotype was seen a few times. V and J are TRBV7-6 and TRBJ1-1, with unresolved D. This CDR3 is 13 amino acids long. Trimming took off 1 base at V and 4 bases at J, with 7 bases between the two ends. Germline-derived CDR1 and CDR2 are SGHVS and FNYEAQ. In DNA, the CDR3 is TGTGCCAGCAGCTTAGGGGAAACCACTGAAGCTTTCTTT. It yields the protein CASSLGETTEAFF.

This clonotype has a handful of counts. The chain uses TRBV7-9 and TRBJ2-3; TRBD1 agrees at 8 bases. This CDR3 has 16 residues. V gave up 5 bases and J gave up 0 bases; unmatched junction bases: 7. Germline V gene data show CDR1 as SEHNR and CDR2 as FQNEAQ (reference sequence). CDR3 DNA: TGTGCCAGCAGCCACGACAGGGGAAGAAGCACAGATACGCAGTATTTT. This encodes CASSHDRGRSTDTQYF.

The table lists this clonotype with a few counts. The DNA of the CDR3 is TGCAGCGTTGAAAAACTCCCGAGGGGTGAAGCTTTCTTT. Its translation is CSVEKLPRGEAFF. The chain recombines TRBV29-1 with TRBJ1-1; perhaps TRBD1 as D (5 bases). CDR3 size: 13 residues. The V and J ends lost 2 bases and 7 bases respectively, with 14 bases between them. Germline lookup yields CDR1 SQVTM and CDR2 ANQGSEA.

The genes are TRBV20-1 and TRBJ2-3; 9 nucleotides align to TRBD1. Per the germline V gene, CDR1 is DFQATT and CDR2 is SNEGSKA (reference sequence). The ends lost 6 bases at V and 8 bases at J; junction bases unmatched: 12. The CDR3 runs to 14 residues. CDR3 amino acids: CSAVPGQGRRTQYF. CDR3 coding DNA: TGCAGTGCCGTACCGGGACAGGGACGGCGTACGCAGTATTTT.

There are a few counts of this clonotype. This chain links TRBV18 with TRBJ2-1, with D perhaps TRBD1 (6 bases). Deletions cut 2 bases from V and 12 bases from J, with 14 bases between. This CDR3 spans 13 amino acids. Per germline, CDR1 KGHSH and CDR2 LQKENI. The DNA for the CDR3 is TGTGCCAGCTCACCAATTTCAGGGGACGGGCAGTTCTTC. It translates to CASSPISGDGQFF.

This clonotype was counted at least ten times. The chain couples TRBV7-9 to TRBJ2-5; D gene unclear. From germline, CDR1 is SEHNR and CDR2 FQNEAQ (reference sequence). V was clipped by 1 base and J by 1 base, with 7 bases between them. The CDR3 spans 14 residues. The CDR3 DNA sequence: TGTGCCAGCAGCTTAGTACGGGTCCAAGAGACCCAGTACTTC. Amino acids: CASSLVRVQETQYF.

V is TRBV19 and J is TRBJ2-7; D not certain. Germline V gene data show CDR1 as LNHDA and CDR2 as SQIVND (reference sequence). Trimming cost V 3 bases and J 4 bases, with 13 bases left between them. CDR3 length equals 14 residues. DNA of the CDR3: TGTGCCAGTAGTATCGGAATAGGGCTTTACGAGCAGTACTTC. It yields the protein CASSIGIGLYEQYF.

The V and J genes are TRBV28 and TRBJ2-3; 8 positions match TRBD2. CDR1 is MDHEN, CDR2 SYDVKM, per germline. The ends lost 3 bases at V and 6 bases at J; junction bases unmatched: 8. The CDR3 sequence is 15 residues long. The CDR3 bases are TGTGCCAGCAGTTTCGGCGGGGGGCGGTCTGATACGCAGTATTTT. Translated, it gives CASSFGGGRSDTQYF.

Ten or more counts support this clonotype. The genes are TRBV21-1 and TRBJ2-1; the DNA was not compared with TRBD2, the D call given in the table. TRBV21-1 is marked as a pseudogene. The CDR3 contains 19 residues. The CDR3 region is CASSKGGLAGERGYNEQFF. In DNA, the CDR3 is TGTGCCAGCAGCAAAGGGGGACTAGCGGGAGAGAGAGGGTACAATGAGCAGTTCTTC.

The chain employs TRBV6-5 and TRBJ1-2, with TRBD1 matching 7 bases. With V trimmed by 4 bases and J by 3 bases, 11 bases remained unmatched. The CDR3 extends over 16 amino acids. Germline CDR1 MNHEY, CDR2 SVGAGI. As DNA, the CDR3 is TGTGCCAGCAGTTCTTCCCGGGACAGAAAGTACTATGGCTACACCTTC. Translating gives CASSSSRDRKYYGYTF.

The CDR3 protein is CASSLQQFLHSNQPQHF. DNA of the CDR3: TGTGCCAGCAGCTTACAACAGTTTCTCCATAGCAATCAGCCCCAGCATTTT. This chain links TRBV7-7 with TRBJ1-5; D ambiguous. In germline, CDR1 is SSHAT, CDR2 FNYEAQ (reference sequence). The V and J ends lost 2 bases and 0 bases respectively, with 14 bases between them. The CDR3 is made up of 17 amino acids.

In this sample, this clonotype turned up many times. The chain has TRBV27 and TRBJ2-7, with D tentatively TRBD2 (6 bases). Trimming stripped 6 bases from V and 2 bases from J, with 17 bases between. The CDR3 consists of 15 residues. Germline CDR1 is MNHEY and CDR2 is SMNVEV (reference sequence). CDR3 region: CASSRPGTLAYEQYF. In DNA form, the CDR3 reads TGTGCCAGCAGCCGACCCGGGACTCTCGCCTACGAGCAGTACTTC.

The chain uses TRBV15 and TRBJ2-3; 8 bases are a match to TRBD2. The CDR3 totals 14 residues. V dropped 4 bases and J dropped 4; count of bases not matched to a gene: 4. Germline lookup yields CDR1 LNHNV and CDR2 YYDKDF (reference sequence). CDR3 coding DNA: TGTGCCACCAGCAAACTAGCGGTCTCAGATACGCAGTATTTT. Protein product: CATSKLAVSDTQYF.

This clonotype was recorded a few times. This sequence joins TRBV20-1 and TRBJ2-2; 7 bases are shared with TRBD1. This CDR3 region has 14 residues. Per germline, CDR1 DFQATT and CDR2 SNEGSKA (reference sequence). V lost 3 bases and J lost 4; bases outside the gene matches: 5. The chain's CDR3 is CSARGTAITGELFF. Here the CDR3 DNA reads TGCAGTGCTAGGGGGACAGCAATCACCGGGGAGCTGTTTTTT.